This TCR beta chain was sequenced in a study of cytomegalovirus exposure and HLA in healthy donors. With 60 Vbeta and 13 Jbeta primers, the PCR was carried out. Data came from immunoSEQ multiplex PCR; TCRdb stores just in-frame clones and leaves some out. The table records approximately 150,000 clones, approximately 80% of them present only once. Germline loops: CDR1 MGHRA, CDR2 YSYEKL. The germline V and J ends were trimmed by 4 bases and 8 bases, with 8 bases remaining between them. The length of the CDR3 is 11 residues. This sequence originates from a middle-aged man in good health and CMV-seronegative. Material for sequencing was PBMCs. J is TRBJ1-1 and V is TRBV4-1; D perhaps matches TRBD1 (6 bases). The chain's CDR3 is CASSLQGEAFF. The CDR3 DNA follows: TGCGCCAGCAGCCTCCAGGGGGAAGCTTTCTTT.